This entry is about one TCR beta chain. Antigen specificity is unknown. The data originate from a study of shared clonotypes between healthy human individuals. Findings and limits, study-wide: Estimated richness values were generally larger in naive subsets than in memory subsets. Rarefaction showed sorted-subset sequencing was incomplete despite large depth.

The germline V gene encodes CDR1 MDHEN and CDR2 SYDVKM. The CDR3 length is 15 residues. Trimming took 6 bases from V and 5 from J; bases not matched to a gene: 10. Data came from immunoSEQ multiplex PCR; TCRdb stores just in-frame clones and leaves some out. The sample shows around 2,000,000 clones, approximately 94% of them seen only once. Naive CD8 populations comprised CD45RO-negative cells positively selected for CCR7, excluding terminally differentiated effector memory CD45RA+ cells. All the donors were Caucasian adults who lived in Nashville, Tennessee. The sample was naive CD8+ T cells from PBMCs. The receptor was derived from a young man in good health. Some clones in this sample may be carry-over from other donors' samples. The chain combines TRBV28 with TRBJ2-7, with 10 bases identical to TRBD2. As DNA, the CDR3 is TGTGCCAGCAGCCCCTCGGGGACTAGCGCCAACGAGCAGTACTTC. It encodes CASSPSGTSANEQYF.